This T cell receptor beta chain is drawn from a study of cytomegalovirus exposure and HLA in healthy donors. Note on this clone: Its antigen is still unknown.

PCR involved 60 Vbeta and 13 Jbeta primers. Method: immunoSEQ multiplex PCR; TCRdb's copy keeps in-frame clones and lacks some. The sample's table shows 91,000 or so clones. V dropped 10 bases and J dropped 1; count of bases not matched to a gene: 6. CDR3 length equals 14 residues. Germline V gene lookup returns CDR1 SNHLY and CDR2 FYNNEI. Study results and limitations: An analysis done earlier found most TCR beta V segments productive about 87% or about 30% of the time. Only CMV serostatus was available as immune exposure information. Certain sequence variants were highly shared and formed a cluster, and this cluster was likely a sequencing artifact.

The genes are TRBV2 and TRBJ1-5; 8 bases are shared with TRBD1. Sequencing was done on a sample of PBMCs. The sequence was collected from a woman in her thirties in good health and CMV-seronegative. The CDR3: CATGQGGSNQPQHF. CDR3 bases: TGTGCCACCGGACAGGGAGGAAGCAATCAGCCCCAGCATTTT. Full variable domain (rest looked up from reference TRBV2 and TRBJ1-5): EPEVTQTPSHQVTQMGQEVILRCVPISNHLYFYWYRQILGQKVEFLVSFYNNEISEKSEIFDDQFSVERPDGSNFTLKIRSTKLEDSAMYFCATGQGGSNQPQHFGDGTRLSIL.